The 2 T cell receptor beta chains given below trace back to one sample, sequenced in a study of blood T cell repertoires in COVID-19. TCRdb keeps only in-frame clones here, not all; method: immunoSEQ multiplex PCR. The repertoire holds 100,000 or so clones, with around 80% as singletons. Material for sequencing was peripheral blood. Receptors originate from a woman aged 80 or over with acute or convalescent COVID-19.

The chain combines TRBV28 with TRBJ1-2; perhaps TRBD1 as D (6 bases). Trimming took 7 bases from V and 1 from J, leaving 7 bases between them. Per the germline V gene, CDR1 is MDHEN and CDR2 is SYDVKM. The CDR3 is 12 amino acids. CDR3 bases: TGTGCCAGCAACAGGGTTAACTATGGCTACACCTTC. It is translated as CASNRVNYGYTF.

This clone was picked up a small number of times. The gene calls are TRBV28 and TRBJ1-1; TRBD1 is a possible D gene (5 bases). In germline, CDR1 is MDHEN, CDR2 SYDVKM. The V end was cut by 5 bases, the J end by 1 base, with 23 bases between. The CDR3 runs 18 residues. CDR3 sequence: CASSGPDNTAPWNTEAFF. Written as DNA, the CDR3 is TGTGCCAGCAGTGGACCGGACAATACGGCCCCCTGGAACACTGAAGCTTTCTTT.